This entry describes one TCR beta chain. What it recognizes is unknown. The ends lost 3 bases at V and 1 base at J; junction bases unmatched: 3. CDR1 LNHNV and CDR2 YYDKDF come from the germline V gene (reference sequence). The length of the CDR3 is 16 residues. Generated by immunoSEQ multiplex PCR, the TCRdb table keeps only in-frame clones and is missing some. The data show around 28,000 clones, about 86% seen once. This sample is drawn from a study of PD-1 blockade in classical Hodgkin lymphoma. Study-wide results and limits: Repertoire difference causes, possibly disease activity or prior therapy, remain undefined.

Sample time point: cycle 4 day 1 (C4D1), after six to seven weeks of nivolumab. Every patient was affected by relapse after autologous stem cell transplantation, while exposure to brentuximab vedotin was not uniform. Magnetic depletion of unwanted cells isolated CD4+ T cells from thawed PBMCs. The gene calls are TRBV15 and TRBJ1-3, with 10 bases that match TRBD1. The clonotype was recovered from a human donor with classical Hodgkin lymphoma. The sample consisted of CD4+ T cells from blood, taken before the fourth cycle of nivolumab. CDR3 nucleotides: TGTGCCACCAGCAGGGGACAGGGGTGGTCTGGAAACACCATATATTTT. Residues: CATSRGQGWSGNTIYF.